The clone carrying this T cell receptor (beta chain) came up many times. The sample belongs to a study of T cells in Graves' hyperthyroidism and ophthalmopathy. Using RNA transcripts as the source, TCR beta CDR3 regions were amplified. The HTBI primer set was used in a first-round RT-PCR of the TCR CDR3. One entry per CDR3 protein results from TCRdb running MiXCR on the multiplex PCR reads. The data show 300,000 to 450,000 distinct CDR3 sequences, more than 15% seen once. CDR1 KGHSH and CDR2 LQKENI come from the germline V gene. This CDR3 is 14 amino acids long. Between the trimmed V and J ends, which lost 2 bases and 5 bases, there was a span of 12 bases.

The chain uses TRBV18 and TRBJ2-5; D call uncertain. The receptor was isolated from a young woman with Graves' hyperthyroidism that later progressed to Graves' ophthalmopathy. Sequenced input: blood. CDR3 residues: CASSPGPTGETQYF. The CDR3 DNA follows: TGTGCCAGCTCACCAGGCCCTACCGGGGAGACCCAGTACTTC.